Each of the 24 T cell receptor beta chains below was sequenced from the same sample in a study of blood T cell repertoires in COVID-19. TCRdb's table, derived via immunoSEQ multiplex PCR, lists solely in-frame clones and lacks some. The table lists 210,000 or so clones, around 85% of them singletons. The sequenced material came from peripheral blood. Receptor source: a man between 45 and 60 years old with COVID-19, enrolled during active disease.

A note on this clone: Within the sample, other DNA sequences also encode this same CDR3. The chain uses TRBV6-5 and TRBJ1-1, with TRBD1 matching over 8 bases. From germline, CDR1 is MNHEY and CDR2 SVGAGI. This CDR3 contains 13 residues. The junction had 4 bases not matched to a gene; V was cut back by 7 bases and J by 3 bases. The CDR3 DNA sequence: TGTGCCAGCAACCTACAGGGGGACACTGAAGCTTTCTTT. Amino acids: CASNLQGDTEAFF.

The table lists this clone with a few counts. The chain has TRBV27 and TRBJ2-4; 9 bases line up with TRBD1. CDR1 is MNHEY and CDR2 is SMNVEV in the germline V gene (reference sequence). V lost 6 bases to trimming and J lost 1 base; unmatched junction nucleotides: 4. The CDR3 totals 15 residues. CDR3: CASSLQGAAKNIQYF. The CDR3 nucleotides are TGTGCCAGCAGCCTACAGGGGGCTGCCAAAAACATTCAGTACTTC.

The chain employs TRBV6-1 and TRBJ2-3, with D perhaps matching TRBD2 (7 bases). Looked up from germline, CDR1 is MNHNS and CDR2 is SASEGT. This CDR3 spans 18 amino acids. V lost 3 bases and J 0 bases, leaving 19 bases between the germline ends. CDR3 residues: CASSEGARAGKSTDTQYF. In nucleotides, the CDR3 is TGTGCCAGCAGTGAGGGGGCGCGAGCGGGGAAAAGCACAGATACGCAGTATTTT.

V and J are TRBV9 and TRBJ1-5; unclear D gene. Germline V gives CDR1 SGDLS, CDR2 YYNGEE. The length of the CDR3 is 16 residues. Between the trimmed V and J ends, which lost 0 bases and 1 base, there was a span of 11 bases. The CDR3 is CASSVVSRSSNQPQHF. As DNA, the CDR3 is TGTGCCAGCAGCGTAGTTTCCAGGTCGAGCAATCAGCCCCAGCATTTT.

The chain carries TRBV28 and TRBJ2-1, with D perhaps TRBD2 (6 bases). The germline CDR1 and CDR2 sequences are MDHEN and SYDVKM. The ends were cut back, 6 bases at V and 0 bases at J, with 18 bases in the middle. The CDR3 runs 17 residues. The CDR3: CASSPHRGSSSYNEQFF. The CDR3, as DNA: TGTGCCAGCAGCCCACATCGGGGGAGTAGCTCCTACAATGAGCAGTTCTTC.

The chain couples TRBV19 to TRBJ2-2, with 9 bases lining up with TRBD2. Germline CDR1 reads LNHDA; CDR2 reads SQIVND (reference sequence). Unmatched junction bases numbered 2, after V lost 4 bases and J lost 5 bases. The CDR3 length is 14 residues. DNA of the CDR3: TGTGCCAGTAGTACTGCGGGAGGGACCGGGGAGCTGTTTTTT. This gives the protein CASSTAGGTGELFF.

The J gene is TRBJ1-2, the V gene TRBV30; D might be TRBD1 (5 bases). In germline, CDR1 is GTSNPN, CDR2 SVGIG (reference sequence). The CDR3 length is 12 residues. Between the trimmed V and J ends, which lost 4 bases and 2 bases, there was a span of 8 bases. The chain's CDR3 is CAWMGLNYGYTF. CDR3 DNA sequence: TGTGCCTGGATGGGGCTCAACTATGGCTACACCTTC.

This clone was detected only once. This chain uses TRBV9 with TRBJ1-5; possible D gene TRBD1, 6 bases. There are 13 residues in the CDR3. The germline CDR1 and CDR2 sequences are SGDLS and YYNGEE. V lost 3 bases and J 7 bases, leaving 11 bases between the germline ends. The CDR3 is CASSEGERQPQHF. The CDR3 DNA reads as TGTGCCAGCAGCGAGGGGGAGCGACAGCCCCAGCATTTT. The full variable domain, its missing parts supplied by reference TRBV9 and TRBJ1-5, is DSGVTQTPKHLITATGQRVTLRCSPRSGDLSVYWYQQSLDQGLQFLIQYYNGEERAKGNILERFSAQQFPDLHSELNLSSLELGDSALYFCASSEGERQPQHFGDGTRLSIL.

The chain is built from TRBV4-1 and TRBJ2-3; TRBD1 agrees at 7 bases. Germline trimming cut 4 bases from V and 2 bases from J; bases unmatched to any gene: 9. Looked up from germline, CDR1 is MGHRA and CDR2 is YSYEKL. This CDR3 has 16 residues. The DNA of the CDR3 is TGCGCCAGCAGCCCCTTGACAGGGAAAGACACAGATACGCAGTATTTT. It codes for CASSPLTGKDTDTQYF.

CDR3 protein: CASSSDRGRNTEAFF. DNA for the CDR3: TGCGCCAGCAGCTCGGACAGGGGGCGAAACACTGAAGCTTTCTTT. The chain carries TRBV10-1 and TRBJ1-1; TRBD1 aligns across 11 bases. V shed 6 bases, J shed 2 bases, and the junction held 5 bases outside the gene matches. CDR3 length: 15 amino acids. The germline gives CDR1 WNHNN, CDR2 SYGVQD (reference sequence).

As DNA, the CDR3 is TGTGCCAGCAGTCCTTTCGAAAAACTGTTTTTT. This gives the protein CASSPFEKLFF. The rearrangement joins TRBV28 to TRBJ1-4; no clear D. V lost 5 bases and J lost 8, with 6 bases in between. Germline V gene lookup returns CDR1 MDHEN and CDR2 SYDVKM. CDR3 length: 11 residues. The variable domain in full, with the rest retrieved from reference TRBV28 and TRBJ1-4, is DVKVTQSSRYLVKRTGEKVFLECVQDMDHENMFWYRQDPGLGLRLIYFSYDVKMKEKGDIPEGYSVSREKKERFSLILESASTNQTSMYLCASSPFEKLFFGSGTQLSVL.

The chain carries TRBV11-2 and TRBJ2-1, with 12 bases matching TRBD2. With 4 bases clipped from V and 6 bases from J, the junction kept 16 bases outside the gene matches. The CDR3 totals 19 residues. Germline CDR1 SGHAT, CDR2 FQNNGV. As DNA, the CDR3 is TGTGCCAGCAGCTCTTGGCGGACTAGCGGGGTGAAGGGGGGCAATGAGCAGTTCTTC. This translates into CASSSWRTSGVKGGNEQFF.

The rearrangement links TRBV15 to TRBJ1-5, with D unresolved. This CDR3 region has 15 residues. Germline V lookup: CDR1 LNHNV, CDR2 YYDKDF (reference sequence). V lost 0 bases and J lost 5, with 11 bases in between. The chain's CDR3 is CATSRDFRSDQPQHF. Here the CDR3 DNA reads TGTGCCACCAGCAGAGATTTCAGATCTGATCAGCCCCAGCATTTT.

Only one count was recorded for this clone. The genes are TRBV5-1 and TRBJ2-7; TRBD1 aligns across 7 bases. In germline, CDR1 is SGHRS, CDR2 YFSETQ. This CDR3 contains 14 residues. After removal of 4 bases from V and 1 base from J, the junction contained 5 bases not matched to a gene. CDR3 DNA: TGCGCCAGCAGCCATATGACAGGGTCCTACGAGCAGTACTTC. Protein product: CASSHMTGSYEQYF.

This clone was counted between two and nine times. In nucleotides, the CDR3 is TGTGCCAGCAGTGAACAGGGACTTTCAGATACGCAGTATTTT. Protein sequence: CASSEQGLSDTQYF. The genes are TRBV2 and TRBJ2-3, with D maybe TRBD2 (6 bases). V lost 2 bases and J 4 bases, leaving 10 bases between the germline ends. The CDR3 is 14 residues long. Germline V gives CDR1 SNHLY, CDR2 FYNNEI.

This clone was picked up one time. The rearrangement links TRBV5-1 to TRBJ2-3; the match to TRBD2 covers 7 bases. V shed 2 bases, J shed 5 bases, and the junction held 5 bases outside the gene matches. The germline V gene has CDR1 SGHRS and CDR2 YFSETQ. The CDR3 extends over 14 amino acids. CDR3 nucleotide sequence: TGCGCCAGCAGCTTCGAGGGGAGGGGAGATACGCAGTATTTT. Amino acid sequence: CASSFEGRGDTQYF.

The J gene is TRBJ2-7, the V gene TRBV11-2; maybe TRBD2 (6 bases). Germline CDR1 SGHAT, CDR2 FQNNGV. Trimming took off 2 bases at V and 2 bases at J, with 10 bases between the two ends. The CDR3 extends over 14 amino acids. CDR3 DNA sequence: TGTGCCAGCAGCTTAACCGGGGGACCCTACGAGCAGTACTTC. The encoded protein is CASSLTGGPYEQYF.

The chain is built from TRBV21-1 and TRBJ2-1; the table names TRBD1, a call not compared with the DNA. TRBV21-1 is recorded as a pseudogene. The CDR3 has 14 residues. The CDR3 nucleotides read TGCCCCCTCCCCAGGGGGGACAAAATAAATGAGCAGTTCTTC. It codes for CPLPRGDKINEQFF.

The rearrangement links TRBV13 to TRBJ1-4; D unresolved. CDR1 PRHDT and CDR2 FYEKMQ come from the germline V gene (reference sequence). V gave up 4 bases and J gave up 4 bases, with 10 bases separating them. This CDR3 has 14 amino acids. CDR3 sequence reads: CASSSTHYNEKLFF. The CDR3 DNA reads TGTGCCAGCAGCTCCACACACTATAATGAAAAACTGTTTTTT.

This clone was picked up a small number of times. The J gene is TRBJ2-7, the V gene TRBV9, with D unclear. The CDR3 has 14 residues. Per germline, CDR1 SGDLS and CDR2 YYNGEE. V lost 0 bases to trimming and J lost 2 bases, with 9 bases between them. CDR3 residues: CASSVDSRPYEQYF. The CDR3 coding sequence is TGTGCCAGCAGCGTAGACAGCCGTCCCTACGAGCAGTACTTC. Full variable domain (missing parts from reference TRBV9 and TRBJ2-7): DSGVTQTPKHLITATGQRVTLRCSPRSGDLSVYWYQQSLDQGLQFLIQYYNGEERAKGNILERFSAQQFPDLHSELNLSSLELGDSALYFCASSVDSRPYEQYFGPGTRLTVT.

The chain recombines TRBV28 with TRBJ1-4; TRBD1 matches 7 bases. This CDR3 has 14 amino acids. J was trimmed by 5 bases and V by 5 bases; bases with no gene match: 5. Germline lookup yields CDR1 MDHEN and CDR2 SYDVKM. The CDR3 reads CASSRDSLNEKLFF. In DNA form, the CDR3 reads TGTGCCAGCAGTCGGGACAGCCTCAATGAAAAACTGTTTTTT.

The rearrangement uses TRBV5-4 and TRBJ2-7; 8 bases agree with TRBD1. V shed 0 bases and J 4 bases; nucleotides not matched to a gene: 6. CDR1 and CDR2 from the germline V gene are SGHNT and YYREEE (reference sequence). The CDR3 extends over 15 amino acids. CDR3 amino acids: CASSLAGTGGYEQYF. The DNA for the CDR3 is TGTGCCAGCAGCTTGGCCGGGACAGGTGGGTACGAGCAGTACTTC.

J is TRBJ1-1 and V is TRBV13; TRBD1 matches at 7 bases. Per germline, CDR1 PRHDT and CDR2 FYEKMQ (reference sequence). V shed 5 bases and J 5 bases; nucleotides not matched to a gene: 11. The CDR3 extends over 15 amino acids. CDR3 sequence: CASSLKTGIGTEAFF. In DNA form, the CDR3 reads TGTGCCAGCAGCCTAAAGACAGGGATCGGAACTGAAGCTTTCTTT. The variable domain in full, completed from reference TRBV13 and TRBJ1-1, reads AAGVIQSPRHLIKEKRETATLKCYPIPRHDTVYWYQQGPGQDPQFLISFYEKMQSDKGSIPDRFSAQQFSDYHSELNMSSLELGDSALYFCASSLKTGIGTEAFFGQGTRLTVV.

This chain connects TRBV19 to TRBJ1-3; D remains ambiguous. The CDR3 spans 12 residues. Trimming pared 4 bases from V and 4 bases from J, leaving 5 bases between. Looked up from germline, CDR1 is LNHDA and CDR2 is SQIVND (reference sequence). CDR3 sequence: CASSTQGNTIYF. The CDR3, as DNA: TGTGCCAGTAGTACCCAGGGAAACACCATATATTTT.